Listed below are T cell receptor beta chains from one sample, sequenced in a study of cytomegalovirus exposure and HLA in healthy donors. The assay was immunoSEQ multiplex PCR, and TCRdb's table has in-frame clones only and misses some. Found here are under 95,000 clones, around 80% of them singletons; the top ten hold approximately 1%. Sequences were obtained from PBMCs. The receptor source for this set is a male donor in good health and CMV-seronegative. CDR3s include the opening cysteine and the closing phenylalanine or tryptophan. D genes are given only for firm matches.

d_gene	j_gene	v_gene	len	CDR3nt	CDR3aa
NA	TRBJ2-1	TRBV5-6	16	TGTGCCAGCAGCTTGGAGGGCAGGGGCTCCTACAATGAGCAGTTCTTC	CASSLEGRGSYNEQFF
TRBD1	TRBJ1-1	TRBV11-2	14	TGTGCCAGCAGCTTAGCCAGGGGGTTTGGTGAAGCTTTCTTT	CASSLARGFGEAFF
TRBD2	TRBJ2-3	TRBV7-2	17	TGTGCCAGCAGCTTATCGGCTAGCGGGGGGGTCCTCCGAACGCAGTATTTT	CASSLSASGGVLRTQYF
TRBD1	TRBJ2-7	TRBV10-2	14	TGCGCCAGCAGTGAAGGGACAGGGGGTGACGAGCAGTACTTC	CASSEGTGGDEQYF
TRBD1	TRBJ2-5	TRBV7-9	16	TGTGCCAGCAGCGCAAGAGGGACAGGGATTAAAGAGACCCAGTACTTC	CASSARGTGIKETQYF
NA	TRBJ1-1	TRBV18	13	TGTGCCAGCTCACCAGAGCTGAACACTGAAGCTTTCTTT	CASSPELNTEAFF
TRBD1	TRBJ1-1	TRBV5-1	15	TGCGCCAGCAGCTTACCCGGGACAGGGGACACTGAAGCTTTCTTT	CASSLPGTGDTEAFF
NA	TRBJ2-7	TRBV2	12	TGTGCCAGCAGCCAGGGCCATTACGAGCAGTACTTC	CASSQGHYEQYF
TRBD2	TRBJ2-1	TRBV14	16	TGTGCCAGCAGCCAGCCGGGACTAGCGTCCCACAATGAGCAGTTCTTC	CASSQPGLASHNEQFF
NA	TRBJ2-7	TRBV5-6	16	TGTGCCAGCAGCCTTAATAAAGGACGGGAAGCCTACGAGCAGTACTTC	CASSLNKGREAYEQYF
NA	TRBJ2-1	TRBV27	13	TGTGCCAGCAGTTGGCAGGGGTTCGATGAGCAGTTCTTC	CASSWQGFDEQFF